This T cell receptor (beta chain) was identified during a study of T cells in Graves' hyperthyroidism and ophthalmopathy. The study, taken as a whole, reports: Stable hyperthyroidism was separated from ophthalmopathy by a model based on 13 V-J features. Expanded thyroid clonotypes (above 0.001) were mostly also found in blood.

The CDR3 loop spans 12 amino acids. The germline CDR1 and CDR2 sequences are MNHNS and SASEGT. V lost 6 bases to trimming and J lost 11 bases; unmatched junction nucleotides: 6. There were TCR beta CDR3 regions amplified from RNA transcripts. The HTBI primer set served for first-round RT-PCR of the TCR CDR3. MiXCR, applied by TCRdb to the multiplex PCR reads, yields one record per CDR3 protein. This table holds some 600,000 distinct CDR3 sequences, roughly 46% found once. Of note for this clonotype: The antigen remains undetermined.

If no ophthalmopathy progression occurred within 18 months, Graves' hyperthyroidism was stable. Uncontrolled infection, other autoimmune disease, pregnancy and lactation each barred patients from inclusion. The chain is built from TRBV6-1 and TRBJ1-5; TRBD1 matches 8 bases. Material: peripheral blood or thyroid tissue (not recorded which). This clonotype was obtained from a woman younger than 35 with Graves' hyperthyroidism. The CDR3 DNA reads as TGTGCCAGCAGGACAGGGGATGAGACCCAGCATTTT. It codes for CASRTGDETQHF.